This T cell receptor (beta chain) stems from a study of shared clonotypes between healthy human individuals (dated by TCRdb to about 2020). A note on the overall study: Two women and three men aged 18 to 49 years were included in the cohort. Per donor, leukapheresis produced somewhere between about 0.94 and 8.9 billion PBMCs. For each donor, CD4 naive and CD4 memory were each given three plates, CD8 naive was given two plates, and CD8 memory was given one plate. To estimate repertoire size and how much clonotype sharing occurs between individuals, the study deeply sequenced the blood TCR repertoires of five healthy adults. To increase sequencing depth and limit assay-specific biases, TCR repertoire library preparation and sequencing were carried out by different laboratories using diverse techniques.

Using the deep immunoSEQ assay, multiplex PCR amplified TCR CDR3 regions from genomic DNA. Genomic DNA extracted from each cell subset was distributed evenly over all wells of several immunoSEQ 96-well plates, and each plate served as one replicate. For sorted subsets, 200 ng of genomic DNA, equivalent to some 30,000 T cell genomes, went into each replicate PCR. Purified libraries were quantified with a Qubit 3.0 fluorometer, sized on a Bioanalyzer 2100, and re-quantified with the KAPA Library Quantification kit. Every immunoSEQ 96-well plate was sequenced on a separate single-read 150-cycle Illumina NextSeq 550 flow cell. Processing in the source paper ran as follows. Because only junctional sequences without quality scores were contained in the immunoSEQ output, filtering matching that applied to full-length reads could not be performed. Sequences were annotated with PyIR, a Python wrapper for IgBLAST v1.9, and V/J genes and CDR3 were assigned using IMGT germline references. Reads were removed for weak V/J assignments (E-value above 1e-6), missing CDR3, stop codons, out-of-frame junctions, or ambiguous translated residues. V3J clonotypes were defined as sequences sharing the same inferred V gene, J gene, and CDR3 amino acid sequence. Percentage overlap between repertoires was computed as shared unique clonotypes divided by the size of the smaller repertoire. Repertoire richness was assessed with RTK rarefaction, the Chao1 estimator, and Recon v2.1 estimates of unobserved clonotypes. Generation probabilities for all TCRbeta clonotypes obtained by the gDNA method from a handful of donors were computed using OLGA. The table comes from immuneACCESS by way of TCRdb, which keeps in-frame sequences with V and J called. Part of the clones is missing from these tables; in studies checked, under half for an unresolved V gene and the rest for unknown reasons. D and trimming were read from the DNA, whereas the V and J calls and clone size are those reported in that table. Present in this sample are approximately 2.3 million clones, 85% to 95% of which were seen just once. Together, the top ten hold 0.39% of the sample.

CDR1 and CDR2, per the germline V gene, are SQVTM and ANQGSEA. The CDR3 starts with the cysteine, ends with the phenylalanine, and has 14 residues. Only the CDR3 DNA stays, 42 bases, in frame from base 1. About this clone: It lacks a known antigen. At one end, the junction sequence differs from germline, possibly due to a read error.

What the study reported, not specific to this receptor: Only blood was sampled, and tissue TCR repertoires likely differ from those in blood. Based on pairwise subsampling, the degree of clonotype sharing among donors was expected to be affected by sequencing depth. Naive subsets generally had larger estimated clonotype richness than memory subsets. Incomplete sequencing was indicated by rarefaction of sorted-subset datasets, despite the large sequencing depth. Across a few donors, approximately 5% of naive CD4, more than 3% of naive CD8, approximately 2.5% of memory CD4, and around 0.4% of memory CD8 clonotypes were shared. Clonotypes shared by all four sorted-subset donors showed higher generation probabilities than non-shared clonotypes. The genetic and exposure-history diversity represented was limited by the small number of donors.

The donors were healthy, HIV-negative adults who had no recently reported acute infections or vaccinations. Every donor was a Caucasian adult residing in Nashville, Tennessee, USA. Magnetic negative selection was used to enrich CD4+ T cells, after which naive cells were positively selected on CD45RA and the negative fraction became the memory subset. After blood collection by leukapheresis, PBMCs were isolated using Ficoll-Histopaque density gradient centrifugation and then cryopreserved in the vapor phase of liquid nitrogen. Analytical flow cytometry was used to check the purity and quantity of every magnetically sorted T cell population. From each sorted fraction, genomic DNA was isolated and quantified by UV absorbance on a Nanodrop 2000c.

This clonotype was sampled from a man between 18 and 29 years old in good health. Some clones in this sample may be carry-over from other donors' samples. Sequencing input: naive CD4+ T cells from PBMCs. The cell subset or site label here, explained by the study, means: CD45RA+ positively selected. The rearrangement joined TRBV29-1 to TRBJ1-3; the D gene is perhaps TRBD1, from 5 matching bases. The base sequence is TGCAGCGTCGAAGGGGACTTCGCGGGAAACACCATATATTTT. This sequence encodes CSVEGDFAGNTIYF.